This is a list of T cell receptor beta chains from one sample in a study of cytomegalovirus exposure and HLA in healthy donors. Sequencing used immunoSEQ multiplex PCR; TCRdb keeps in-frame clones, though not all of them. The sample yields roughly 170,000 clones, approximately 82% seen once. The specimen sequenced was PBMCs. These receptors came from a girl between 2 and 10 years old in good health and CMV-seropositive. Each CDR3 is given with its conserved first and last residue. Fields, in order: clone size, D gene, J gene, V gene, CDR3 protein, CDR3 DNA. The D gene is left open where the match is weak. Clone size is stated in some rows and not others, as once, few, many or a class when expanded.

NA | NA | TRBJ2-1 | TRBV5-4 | CASSALGGEQFF | TGTGCCAGCAGCGCACTAGGGGGTGAGCAGTTCTTC
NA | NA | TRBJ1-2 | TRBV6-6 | CASSRLQGNYGYTF | TGTGCCAGCAGCCGCCTACAGGGTAACTATGGCTACACCTTC
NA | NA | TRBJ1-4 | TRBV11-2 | CASSSRVFEKLFF | TGTGCCAGCAGCTCCCGCGTTTTTGAAAAACTGTTTTTT
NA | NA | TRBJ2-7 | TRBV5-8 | CASSPLGQRSYEQYF | TGTGCCAGCAGCCCCCTTGGACAGCGGTCATACGAGCAGTACTTC
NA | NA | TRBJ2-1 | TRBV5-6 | CASSLLSRLNYNEQFF | TGTGCCAGCAGCTTGCTTAGCAGACTAAATTACAATGAGCAGTTCTTC
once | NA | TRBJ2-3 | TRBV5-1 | CASSLSSVRSEPTDTQYF | TGCGCCAGCAGCTTGAGTTCGGTCAGGTCAGAACCCACAGATACGCAGTATTTT
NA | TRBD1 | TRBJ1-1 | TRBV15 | CATSRDRGPGTEAFF | TGTGCCACCAGCAGGGACAGGGGGCCTGGCACTGAAGCTTTCTTT
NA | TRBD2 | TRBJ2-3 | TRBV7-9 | CASGGGSGDTQYF | TGTGCCAGCGGGGGGGGGTCGGGAGATACGCAGTATTTT
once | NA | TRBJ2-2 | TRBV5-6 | CASSSANTGELFF | TGTGCCAGCAGCTCCGCGAACACCGGGGAGCTGTTTTTT
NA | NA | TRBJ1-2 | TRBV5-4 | CASSLGLTDLYGYTF | TGTGCCAGCAGCTTGGGACTGACAGACCTTTATGGCTACACCTTC